The clone carrying this T cell receptor (beta chain) was counted a single time. This sample is drawn from a study of blood T cell repertoires in COVID-19. The data were produced by immunoSEQ multiplex PCR, yet TCRdb's version contains in-frame clones alone and is incomplete. The sample holds over 75,000 clones, under 90% seen once. The ends were cut back, 1 base at V and 0 bases at J, with 15 bases in the middle. The CDR3 runs to 17 residues. Germline V gives CDR1 LNHNV, CDR2 YYDKDF (reference sequence). What was sequenced was peripheral blood. This sequence was found in a human donor with active COVID-19. The donor label of this sample is uncertain. The J gene is TRBJ1-2, the V gene TRBV15, with D possibly TRBD1 on 5 matching bases. CDR3 sequence (DNA): TGTGCCACCAGCAGAGCTTTTAGCAGGGTAGCTAACTATGGCTACACCTTC. Its protein is CATSRAFSRVANYGYTF.